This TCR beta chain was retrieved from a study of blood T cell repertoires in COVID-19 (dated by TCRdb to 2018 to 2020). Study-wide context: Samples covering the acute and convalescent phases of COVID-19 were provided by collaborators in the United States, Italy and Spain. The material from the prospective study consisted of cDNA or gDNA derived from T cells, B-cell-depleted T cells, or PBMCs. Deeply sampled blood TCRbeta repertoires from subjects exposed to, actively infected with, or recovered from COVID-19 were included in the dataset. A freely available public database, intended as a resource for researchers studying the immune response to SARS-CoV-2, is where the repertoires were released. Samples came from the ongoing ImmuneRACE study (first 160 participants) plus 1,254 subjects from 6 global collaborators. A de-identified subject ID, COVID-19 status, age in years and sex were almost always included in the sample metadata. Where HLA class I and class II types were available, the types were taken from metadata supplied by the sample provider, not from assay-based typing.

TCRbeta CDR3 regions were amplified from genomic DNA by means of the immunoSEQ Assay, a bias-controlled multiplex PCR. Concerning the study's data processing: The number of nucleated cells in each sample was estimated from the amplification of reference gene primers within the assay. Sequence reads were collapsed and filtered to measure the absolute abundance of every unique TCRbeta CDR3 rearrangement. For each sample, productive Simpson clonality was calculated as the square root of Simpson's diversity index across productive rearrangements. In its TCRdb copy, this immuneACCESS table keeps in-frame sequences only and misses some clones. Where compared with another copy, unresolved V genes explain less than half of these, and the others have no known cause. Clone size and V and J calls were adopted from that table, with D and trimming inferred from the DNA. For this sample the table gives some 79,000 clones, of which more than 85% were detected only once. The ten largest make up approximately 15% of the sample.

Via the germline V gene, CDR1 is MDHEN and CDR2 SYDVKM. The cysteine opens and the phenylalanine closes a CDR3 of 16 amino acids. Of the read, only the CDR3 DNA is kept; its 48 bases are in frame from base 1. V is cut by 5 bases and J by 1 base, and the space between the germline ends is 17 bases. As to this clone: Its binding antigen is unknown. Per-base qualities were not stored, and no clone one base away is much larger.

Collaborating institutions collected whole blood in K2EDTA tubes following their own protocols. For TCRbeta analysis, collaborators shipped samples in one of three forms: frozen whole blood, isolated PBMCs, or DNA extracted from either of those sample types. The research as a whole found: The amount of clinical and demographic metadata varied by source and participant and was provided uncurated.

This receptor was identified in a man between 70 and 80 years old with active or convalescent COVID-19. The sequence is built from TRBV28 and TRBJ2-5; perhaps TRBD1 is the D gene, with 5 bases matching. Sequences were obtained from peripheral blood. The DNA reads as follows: TGTGCCAGCAGTCTAGGGGCAGGGAAAGTCCAAGAGACCCAGTACTTC. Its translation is CASSLGAGKVQETQYF. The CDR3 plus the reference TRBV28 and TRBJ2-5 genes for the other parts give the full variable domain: DVKVTQSSRYLVKRTGEKVFLECVQDMDHENMFWYRQDPGLGLRLIYFSYDVKMKEKGDIPEGYSVSREKKERFSLILESASTNQTSMYLCASSLGAGKVQETQYFGPGTRLLVL.